These T cell receptor beta chains were read from a single sample in a study of blood T cell repertoires in COVID-19. Assay: immunoSEQ multiplex PCR; the TCRdb copy retains only in-frame clones and omits some. This table holds 160,000 or so clones, more than 70% found once. Sequenced material: PBMCs or T cells enriched from blood (not recorded which). The source is a man aged 55 to 70 who had recovered from COVID-19. CDR3s include the opening cysteine and the closing phenylalanine or tryptophan. D genes are given only for firm matches. Where a row states a size, it is once, few, many or the class of an expanded clone; other rows omit it.

v_call	clone_size	j_call	d_call	cdr3_aa	cdr3_nt
TRBV14	few	TRBJ2-2	-	CASSPDLGRPTNTGELFF	TGTGCCAGCAGCCCCGACCTCGGCAGGCCTACGAACACCGGGGAGCTGTTTTTT
TRBV15	few	TRBJ1-1	-	CATNQGPRTEAFF	TGTGCCACCAACCAGGGGCCTCGGACTGAAGCTTTCTTT
TRBV5-1	-	TRBJ1-1	-	CASSIQGLNTEAFF	TGCGCCAGCAGCATCCAGGGTTTGAACACTGAAGCTTTCTTT
TRBV18	-	TRBJ2-5	-	CASSPRSSQETQYF	TGTGCCAGCTCACCACGGTCTAGCCAAGAGACCCAGTACTTC
TRBV6-5	-	TRBJ1-5	TRBD1	CASRTDRGDNQPQHF	TGTGCCAGCAGAACGGACAGGGGGGACAATCAGCCCCAGCATTTT
TRBV12-3/TRBV12-4	-	TRBJ2-7	-	CASRAISGEQYF	TGTGCCAGCAGAGCGATATCTGGTGAGCAGTACTTC
TRBV3-1/TRBV3-2	-	TRBJ1-2	TRBD1	CASSQPGQGYGYTF	TGTGCCAGCAGCCAACCGGGACAGGGGTATGGCTACACCTTC
TRBV11-3	-	TRBJ1-1	-	CASSLRSFTEAFF	TGTGCCAGCAGCTTACGGTCTTTCACTGAAGCTTTCTTT
TRBV5-1	-	TRBJ1-4	TRBD1	CASTPFGTVLGTGFNEKLFF	TGCGCCAGCACCCCCTTCGGGACAGTCCTGGGAACCGGTTTTAATGAAAAACTGTTTTTT
TRBV10-3	-	TRBJ1-5	TRBD1	CAISTDRGGQPQHF	TGTGCCATCAGTACCGACAGGGGGGGACAGCCCCAGCATTTT
TRBV7-8	-	TRBJ1-1	TRBD1	CASSLGRQGVFTEAFF	TGTGCCAGCAGCTTAGGCAGACAGGGAGTATTCACTGAAGCTTTCTTT
TRBV10-3	-	TRBJ1-1	-	CAISDPGAEAFF	TGTGCCATCAGTGACCCGGGGGCTGAAGCTTTCTTT
TRBV10-3	-	TRBJ2-7	TRBD1	CAIRSDRGFPYEQYF	TGTGCCATCAGGTCGGACAGGGGGTTCCCCTACGAGCAGTACTTC
TRBV19	-	TRBJ1-6	-	CASSIAQGGGNNSPLHF	TGTGCCAGTAGTATAGCCCAGGGCGGCGGTAATAATTCACCCCTCCACTTT
TRBV30	once	TRBJ1-3	-	CAWRANSGNTIYF	TGTGCCTGGAGAGCTAACTCTGGAAACACCATATATTTT
TRBV5-4	-	TRBJ1-2	-	CASSLGTDGYGYTF	TGTGCCAGCAGCTTGGGGACAGACGGCTATGGCTACACCTTC
TRBV19	-	TRBJ2-3	TRBD2	CASSIVASGGEDTQYF	TGTGCCAGTAGTATTGTGGCTAGCGGGGGGGAGGATACGCAGTATTTT
TRBV27	-	TRBJ2-1	TRBD1	CASSPRTGNEQFF	TGTGCCAGCAGTCCGAGGACAGGCAATGAGCAGTTCTTC
TRBV11-3	-	TRBJ2-2	TRBD2	CASSPVAGSRPGELFF	TGTGCCAGCAGCCCCGTAGCGGGATCCAGGCCCGGGGAGCTGTTTTTT
TRBV28	-	TRBJ1-6	-	CASSQGLYNSPLHF	TGTGCCAGCAGTCAGGGTCTCTATAATTCACCCCTCCACTTT
TRBV7-9	-	TRBJ1-1	-	CAISPGSPWVKAFF	TGTGCCATCTCCCCCGGGTCCCCCTGGGTGAAAGCTTTCTTT
TRBV5-1	-	TRBJ2-3	-	CASSLQSAGDTQYF	TGCGCCAGCAGCTTGCAATCGGCGGGGGATACGCAGTATTTT
TRBV6-5	-	TRBJ2-2	-	CASQSPGELFF	TGTGCCAGCCAGTCACCCGGGGAGCTGTTTTTT
TRBV6-8	once	TRBJ1-5	TRBD1	CASRLTGHNQPQHF	TGTGCCAGCAGACTGACAGGGCACAATCAGCCCCAGCATTTT
TRBV12-3/TRBV12-4	-	TRBJ1-6	-	CASSLDRSSPLHF	TGTGCCAGCAGTTTAGACCGGTCTTCACCCCTCCACTTT
TRBV4-1	-	TRBJ2-4	-	CASSPFAYESKNIQYF	TGCGCCAGCAGCCCCTTTGCGTACGAGTCCAAAAACATTCAGTACTTC
TRBV10-1	few	TRBJ1-1	TRBD1	CASNNPGGYGSTEAFF	TGCGCCAGCAATAACCCAGGGGGCTATGGGAGCACTGAAGCTTTCTTT
TRBV28	-	TRBJ2-7	TRBD2	CASSLLAGGLGEQYF	TGTGCCAGCAGTTTGTTGGCGGGAGGGTTAGGCGAGCAGTACTTC
TRBV6-1	few	TRBJ1-5	-	CASSDAYNRNQPQHF	TGTGCCAGCAGTGACGCTTACAATCGCAATCAGCCCCAGCATTTT
TRBV19	-	TRBJ2-3	-	CASSTLAASTDTQYF	TGTGCCAGTAGTACCTTAGCGGCTAGCACAGATACGCAGTATTTT
TRBV5-1	-	TRBJ2-3	-	CASSWSRDTQYF	TGCGCCAGCAGCTGGAGCAGAGATACGCAGTATTTT
TRBV18	-	TRBJ2-5	-	CASSREFQETQYF	TGTGCCAGCTCGCGCGAGTTTCAAGAGACCCAGTACTTC